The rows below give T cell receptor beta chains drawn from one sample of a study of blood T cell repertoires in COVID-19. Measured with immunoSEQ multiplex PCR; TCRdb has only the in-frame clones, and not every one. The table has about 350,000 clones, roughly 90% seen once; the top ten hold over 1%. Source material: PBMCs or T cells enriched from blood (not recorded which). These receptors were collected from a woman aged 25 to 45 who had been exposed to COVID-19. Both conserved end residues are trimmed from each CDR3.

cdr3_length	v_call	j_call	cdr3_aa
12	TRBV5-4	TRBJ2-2	ASKGLAGPGELF
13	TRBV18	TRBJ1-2	ASSLMDRVPSDYT
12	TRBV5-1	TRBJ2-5	ASSFPDRKETQY
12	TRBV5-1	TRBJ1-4	ASSVDRGSEKLF
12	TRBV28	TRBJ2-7	ATVWAGGSYEQY
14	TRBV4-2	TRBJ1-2	ASSQETGGPSYGYT
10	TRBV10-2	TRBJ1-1	ASGQANTEAF
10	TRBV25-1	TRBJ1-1	ASTEDYTEAF
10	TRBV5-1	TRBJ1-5	ASSLEGGNQH
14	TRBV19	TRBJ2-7	ASSINKGRGTYEQY
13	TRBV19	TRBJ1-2	ASSTPGQGNNGYT
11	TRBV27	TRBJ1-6	ASRKTGGSPLH
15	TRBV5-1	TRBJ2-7	ASSLAPGGPTSYEQY
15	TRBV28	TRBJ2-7	ASSPPFLGQGSYEQY
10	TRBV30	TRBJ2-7	AWSALSYEQY
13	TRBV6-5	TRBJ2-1	ASSRTSGTYNEQF
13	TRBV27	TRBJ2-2	ASNLAGPNTGELF
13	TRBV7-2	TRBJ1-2	AGPGDTGYRDGYT
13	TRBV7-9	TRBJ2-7	ASSTPGQGNYEQY
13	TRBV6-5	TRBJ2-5	ASSHDRPFQETQY
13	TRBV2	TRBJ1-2	ASSEGAGVNYGYT
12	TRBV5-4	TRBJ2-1	ASSLGGLDNEQF
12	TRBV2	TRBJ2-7	ASMETGSSYEQY
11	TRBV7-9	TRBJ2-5	ASSSRGPETQY
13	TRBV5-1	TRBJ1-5	ASSLAPGAVQPQH
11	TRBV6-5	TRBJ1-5	ATGQVANQPQH
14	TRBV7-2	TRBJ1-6	ASSFSVRYYNSPLH
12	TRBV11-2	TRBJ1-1	ASSLIRTGVEAF
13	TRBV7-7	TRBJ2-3	ASSLGPDSTDTQY
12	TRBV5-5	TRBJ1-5	ASSLTVPNQPQH
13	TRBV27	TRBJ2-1	ASSFFGLAKDEQF
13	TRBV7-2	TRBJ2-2	ASRLMTGGAGELF
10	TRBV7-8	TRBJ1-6	ASSLIGGTLH
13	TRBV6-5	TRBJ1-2	ASSYSTGIVLSYT
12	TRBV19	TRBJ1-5	ASGGQGLNQPQH
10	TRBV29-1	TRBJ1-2	SVAREGGGYT
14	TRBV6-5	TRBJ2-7	ASSYGSGGSGYEQY
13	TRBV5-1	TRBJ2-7	ASSLVPQVDYEQY
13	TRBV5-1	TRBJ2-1	ASSPGLGLANEQF
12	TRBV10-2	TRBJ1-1	ASSLLAFNTEAF
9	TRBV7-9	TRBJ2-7	ASVQGYEQY
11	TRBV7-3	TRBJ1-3	ASSKGQGNTIY
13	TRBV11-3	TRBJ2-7	ASTPQGRGRYEQY
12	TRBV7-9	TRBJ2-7	ASTRPGLGFEQY
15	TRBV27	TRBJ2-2	ASSRLAGVSNTGELF
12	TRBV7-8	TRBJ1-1	ASSSGQRNTEAF
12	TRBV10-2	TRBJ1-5	ASRSSNSNQPQH
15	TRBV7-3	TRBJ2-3	ASSFHRTGIGTDTQY
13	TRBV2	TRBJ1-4	ASSDFWQGNEKLF
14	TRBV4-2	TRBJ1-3	ASSQEIRTGGNTIY
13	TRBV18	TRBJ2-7	ASSPPGLAGGEQY
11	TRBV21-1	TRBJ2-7	ASRGTPTYEQY
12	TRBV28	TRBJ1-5	ASSFMTGNQPQH
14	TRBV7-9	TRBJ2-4	ASSSLAGVVKNIQY
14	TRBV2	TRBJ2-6	ASRDRLSSGANVLT
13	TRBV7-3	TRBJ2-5	ASSLTLGAQETQY
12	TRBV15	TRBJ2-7	ATSPLGGWSEQY
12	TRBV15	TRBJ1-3	ATSRKTGANTIY
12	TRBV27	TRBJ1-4	ASNQHGMREKLF